A selection of T cell receptor beta chains follows, all from one sample in a study of early T cells in non-severe SARS-CoV-2 infection. Via MiXCR, TCRdb re-called the 5' RACE reads, giving one row per CDR3 protein. The table records over 25,000 distinct CDR3 sequences, roughly 5% of them present only once. The specimen sequenced was whole blood. The receptor set was obtained from an adult who was a healthcare worker with PCR-confirmed SARS-CoV-2 infection or an uninfected control (not recorded which). The CDR3 runs from the conserved cysteine through the conserved F or W. Each record gives: CDR3 length, V gene, D gene, J gene, clone size, CDR3 protein, CDR3 DNA. D genes are given only for firm matches. Where a row states a size, it is once, few, many or the class of an expanded clone; other rows omit it.

14,TRBV28,TRBD1,TRBJ1-1,many,CASSYGTAYTEAFF,TGTGCCAGCAGTTATGGGACAGCGTACACTGAAGCTTTCTTT
14,TRBV5-1,NA,TRBJ1-1,many,CASSRTGSAPEAFF,TGCGCCAGCAGCCGTACAGGGTCCGCCCCTGAAGCTTTCTTT
15,TRBV24-1,NA,TRBJ1-1,many,CATSDLHRGITEAFF,TGTGCCACCAGTGATTTGCATAGGGGCATCACTGAAGCTTTCTTT
12,TRBV7-2,NA,TRBJ2-3,many,CASSLARETQYF,TGTGCCAGCAGCTTAGCGCGGGAAACGCAGTATTTT
14,TRBV7-2,NA,TRBJ2-3,many,CASSSGQKVDTQYF,TGTGCCAGCAGCTCGGGCCAAAAGGTAGATACGCAGTATTTT
15,TRBV7-9,TRBD2,TRBJ2-2,few,CASVISAGDTGELFF,TGTGCCAGCGTGATCTCCGCGGGGGACACCGGGGAGCTGTTTTTT
15,TRBV5-1,TRBD2,TRBJ2-1,many,CASSLLAGANGEQFF,TGCGCCAGCAGCCTACTAGCGGGGGCAAACGGTGAGCAGTTCTTC
12,TRBV2,NA,TRBJ2-3,many,CASSVRENTQYF,TGTGCCAGCAGTGTCCGGGAGAATACGCAGTATTTT
14,TRBV3-1,NA,TRBJ1-2,many,CASSQDIYGSGYTF,TGTGCCAGCAGCCAAGATATTTACGGTAGCGGCTACACCTTC
15,TRBV12-3/TRBV12-4,TRBD1,TRBJ2-2,many,CASSSGTGYTGELFF,TGTGCCAGCAGTTCCGGGACAGGGTACACCGGGGAGCTGTTTTTT
12,TRBV29-1,TRBD1,TRBJ2-1,medium-sized,CSVGTGSDEQFF,TGCAGCGTGGGGACAGGGAGTGATGAGCAGTTCTTC
14,TRBV11-2,NA,TRBJ2-2,medium-sized,CASNPQGNTGELFF,TGTGCCAGCAACCCACAGGGGAACACCGGGGAGCTGTTTTTT
15,TRBV2,TRBD2,TRBJ2-1,many,CASSEGLAGYNEQFF,TGTGCCAGCAGTGAAGGACTAGCGGGGTACAATGAGCAGTTCTTC
15,TRBV7-3,NA,TRBJ2-1,many,CASSPSYSSYNEQFF,TGTGCCAGCAGCCCCTCTTATAGCTCCTACAATGAGCAGTTCTTC
16,TRBV5-1,TRBD1,TRBJ2-7,many,CASSLATEQGATWQYF,TGCGCCAGCAGCTTGGCCACGGAACAGGGGGCTACCTGGCAGTACTTC
15,TRBV20-1,NA,TRBJ2-6,many,CSASRANSGANVLTF,TGCAGTGCTAGCCGGGCCAACTCTGGGGCCAACGTCCTGACTTTC
14,TRBV6-6,NA,TRBJ2-7,many,CASSYGDTSYEQYF,TGTGCCAGCAGTTACGGGGACACCTCCTACGAGCAGTACTTC
16,TRBV18,TRBD1,TRBJ2-6,many,CASSQLTGTGANVLTF,TGTGCCAGCTCACAACTGACAGGGACTGGGGCCAACGTCCTGACTTTC
17,TRBV7-9,TRBD1,TRBJ1-1,NA,CASSPGGQGARVTEAFF,TGTGCCAGCAGCCCAGGGGGACAGGGGGCGAGGGTCACTGAAGCTTTCTTT
14,TRBV29-1,TRBD2,TRBJ2-4,NA,CSAGQLAGEDIQYF,TGCAGCGCTGGTCAATTAGCGGGGGAGGACATTCAGTACTTC
14,TRBV3-1,TRBD1,TRBJ1-2,NA,CASSRTGGPDGYTF,TGTGCCAGCAGCCGAACAGGGGGCCCTGATGGCTACACCTTC
14,TRBV7-3,TRBD2,TRBJ2-7,many,CASSSPGGIGQQYF,TGTGCCAGCAGCTCACCGGGGGGAATCGGTCAGCAGTACTTC
18,TRBV18,TRBD1,TRBJ1-4,many,CASSPLRQGAVDGEKLFF,TGTGCCAGCTCACCATTACGACAGGGGGCCGTCGATGGTGAAAAACTGTTTTTT
14,TRBV20-1,TRBD1,TRBJ2-7,many,CSARGTGVSYEQYF,TGCAGTGCTAGAGGGACAGGGGTCTCCTACGAGCAGTACTTC
15,TRBV20-1,TRBD2,TRBJ2-3,few,CSARDFAGAPDTQYF,TGCAGTGCTAGAGATTTCGCGGGAGCTCCAGATACGCAGTATTTT
16,TRBV7-9,NA,TRBJ2-5,many,CASSLVGPSNQETQYF,TGTGCCAGCAGCTTAGTGGGGCCGAGTAACCAAGAGACCCAGTACTTC
14,TRBV20-1,NA,TRBJ2-5,few,CSARDESGKETQYF,TGCAGTGCTAGAGATGAATCCGGGAAAGAGACCCAGTACTTC
12,TRBV29-1,NA,TRBJ2-7,many,CSVGTIAYEQYF,TGCAGCGTCGGGACAATCGCCTACGAGCAGTACTTC
13,TRBV7-2,NA,TRBJ1-4,many,CASSRASLEKLFF,TGTGCCAGCTCCAGGGCTTCCCTGGAAAAACTGTTTTTT
12,TRBV5-5,NA,TRBJ1-6,NA,CASSHRNSPLHF,TGTGCCAGCAGCCACCGGAATTCACCCCTCCACTTT
16,TRBV5-1,TRBD2,TRBJ2-1,many,CASSLAGRGRSSVQFF,TGCGCCAGCAGCTTGGCGGGACGCGGGAGGAGCTCAGTGCAGTTCTTC
14,TRBV10-3,TRBD2,TRBJ2-7,few,CAVRTSGRGREQYF,TGTGCCGTCCGGACTAGCGGGAGGGGCCGCGAGCAGTACTTC
13,TRBV19,NA,TRBJ1-1,NA,CASSITSNTEAFF,TGTGCCAGTAGTATTACAAGTAACACTGAAGCTTTCTTT
14,TRBV11-2,NA,TRBJ2-5,few,CASSFGLTQETQYF,TGTGCCAGCAGCTTCGGACTAACTCAAGAGACCCAGTACTTC
13,TRBV15,NA,TRBJ2-1,many,CATSRDLPNEQFF,TGTGCCACCAGCAGAGATCTCCCTAATGAGCAGTTCTTC
17,TRBV14,NA,TRBJ1-1,many,CASSQDTRTLTDTEAFF,TGTGCCAGCAGCCAAGATACGAGGACCTTAACTGACACTGAAGCTTTCTTT